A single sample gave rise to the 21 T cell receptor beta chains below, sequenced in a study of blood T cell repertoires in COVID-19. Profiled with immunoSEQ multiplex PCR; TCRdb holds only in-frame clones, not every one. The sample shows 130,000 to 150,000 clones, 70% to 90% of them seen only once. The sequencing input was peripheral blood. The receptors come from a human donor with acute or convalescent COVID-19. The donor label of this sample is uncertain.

The CDR3 DNA follows: TGTGCCAGTAGTTTCGGGACAGGGCCTGAAAAACTGTTTTTT. Its protein is CASSFGTGPEKLFF. This chain uses TRBV19 with TRBJ1-4, with 9 positions matching TRBD1. The CDR3 has 14 amino acids. Germline V gene data show CDR1 as LNHDA and CDR2 as SQIVND (reference sequence). After removal of 5 bases from V and 7 bases from J, the junction contained 5 bases not matched to a gene.

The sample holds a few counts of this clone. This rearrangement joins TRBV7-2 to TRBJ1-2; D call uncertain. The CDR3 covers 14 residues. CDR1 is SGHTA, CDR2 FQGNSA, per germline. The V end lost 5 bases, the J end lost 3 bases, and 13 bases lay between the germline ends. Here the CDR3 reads CASSPRTGDYGYTF. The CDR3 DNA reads TGTGCCAGCAGCCCGAGGACTGGTGACTATGGCTACACCTTC.

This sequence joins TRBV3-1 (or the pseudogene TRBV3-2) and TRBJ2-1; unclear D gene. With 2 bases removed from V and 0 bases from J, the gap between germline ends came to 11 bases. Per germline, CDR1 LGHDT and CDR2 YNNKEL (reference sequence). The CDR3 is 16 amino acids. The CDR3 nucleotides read TGTGCCAGCAGCCAAAGCTTGGTGAGCTCCTACAATGAGCAGTTCTTC. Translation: CASSQSLVSSYNEQFF.

The CDR3 coding sequence is TGTGCCAGCAGTTCCATATCGGGACAGGGTTCCTACGAGCAGTACTTC. It codes for CASSSISGQGSYEQYF. The chain couples TRBV28 to TRBJ2-7; 9 nucleotides match TRBD1. After removal of 4 bases from V and 1 base from J, the junction contained 8 bases not matched to a gene. CDR1 and CDR2 from the germline V gene are MDHEN and SYDVKM. This CDR3 spans 16 amino acids.

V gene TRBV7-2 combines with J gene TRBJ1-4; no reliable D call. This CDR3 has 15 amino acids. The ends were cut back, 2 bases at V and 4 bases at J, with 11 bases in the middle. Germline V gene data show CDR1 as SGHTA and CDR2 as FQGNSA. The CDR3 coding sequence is TGTGCCAGCAGCTTACGGCCGGGGAATAATGAAAAACTGTTTTTT. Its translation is CASSLRPGNNEKLFF.

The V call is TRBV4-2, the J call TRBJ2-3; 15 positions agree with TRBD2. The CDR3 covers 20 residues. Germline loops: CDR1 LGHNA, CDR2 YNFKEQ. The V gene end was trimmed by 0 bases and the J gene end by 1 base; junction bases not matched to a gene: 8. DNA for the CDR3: TGTGCCAGCAGCCAAGATAGGACTAGCGGGAGGGGGACTGGCACAGATACGCAGTATTTT. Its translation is CASSQDRTSGRGTGTDTQYF.

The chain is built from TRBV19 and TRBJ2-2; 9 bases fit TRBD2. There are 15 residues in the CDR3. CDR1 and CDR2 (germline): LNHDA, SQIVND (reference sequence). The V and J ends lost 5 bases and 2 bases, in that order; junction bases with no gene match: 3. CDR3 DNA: TGTGCCAGTAGTCGGGGACTAGCAAACACCGGGGAGCTGTTTTTT. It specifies CASSRGLANTGELFF. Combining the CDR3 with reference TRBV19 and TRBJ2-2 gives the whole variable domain DGGITQSPKYLFRKEGQNVTLSCEQNLNHDAMYWYRQDPGQGLRLIYYSQIVNDFQKGDIAEGYSVSREKKESFPLTVTSAQKNPTAFYLCASSRGLANTGELFFGEGSRLTVL.

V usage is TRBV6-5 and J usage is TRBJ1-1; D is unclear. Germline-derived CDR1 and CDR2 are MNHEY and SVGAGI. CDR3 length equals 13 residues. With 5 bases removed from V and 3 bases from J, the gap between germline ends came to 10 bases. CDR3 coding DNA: TGTGCCAGCAGTCGCCGGGGAGACACTGAAGCTTTCTTT. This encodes CASSRRGDTEAFF.

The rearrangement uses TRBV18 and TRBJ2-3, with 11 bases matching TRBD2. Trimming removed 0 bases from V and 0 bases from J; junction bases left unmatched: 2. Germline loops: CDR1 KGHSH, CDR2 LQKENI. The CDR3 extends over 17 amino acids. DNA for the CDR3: TGTGCCAGCTCACCACCCGGACTAGCGGGTAGCACAGATACGCAGTATTTT. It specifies CASSPPGLAGSTDTQYF. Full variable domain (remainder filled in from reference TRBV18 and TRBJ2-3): NAGVMQNPRHLVRRRGQEARLRCSPMKGHSHVYWYRQLPEEGLKFMVYLQKENIIDESGMPKERFSAEFPKEGPSILRIQQVVRGDSAAYFCASSPPGLAGSTDTQYFGPGTRLTVL.

CDR3: CAWRDALGQGARSPLHF. CDR3 sequence (DNA): TGTGCCTGGAGAGACGCGTTAGGACAGGGGGCACGGTCACCCCTCCACTTT. The V and J genes are TRBV30 and TRBJ1-6; TRBD1 agrees at 11 bases. V dropped 3 bases and J dropped 10; count of bases not matched to a gene: 14. CDR1 is GTSNPN, CDR2 SVGIG, per germline (reference sequence). The CDR3 is 17 amino acids.

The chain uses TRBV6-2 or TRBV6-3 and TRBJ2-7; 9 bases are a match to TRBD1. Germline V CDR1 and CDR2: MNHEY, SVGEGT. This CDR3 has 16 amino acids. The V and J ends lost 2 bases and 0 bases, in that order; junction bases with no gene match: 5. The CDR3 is CASSYGGQGLSYEQYV. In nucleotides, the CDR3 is TGTGCCAGCAGTTACGGGGGACAGGGCCTCTCCTACGAGCAGTACGTC.

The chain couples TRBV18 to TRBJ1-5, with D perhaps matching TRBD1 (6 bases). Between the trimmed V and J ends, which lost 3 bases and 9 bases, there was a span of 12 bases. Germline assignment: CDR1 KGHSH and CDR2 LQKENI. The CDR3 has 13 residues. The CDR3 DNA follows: TGTGCCAGCTCACCGGGACAACAAGGGCCCCAGCATTTT. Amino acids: CASSPGQQGPQHF. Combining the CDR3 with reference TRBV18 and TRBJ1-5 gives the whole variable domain NAGVMQNPRHLVRRRGQEARLRCSPMKGHSHVYWYRQLPEEGLKFMVYLQKENIIDESGMPKERFSAEFPKEGPSILRIQQVVRGDSAAYFCASSPGQQGPQHFGDGTRLSIL.

CDR3 bases: TGTGCCAGCAGCGTATCTTGGGACTTTCAGCCCCCTCATCGCAATGAGCAGTTCTTC. This sequence encodes CASSVSWDFQPPHRNEQFF. The chain uses TRBV9 and TRBJ2-1, with D perhaps matching TRBD2 (6 bases). CDR1 is SGDLS and CDR2 is YYNGEE in the germline V gene. The V gene lost 1 base and the J gene lost 6 bases, with 26 bases spanning the gap. The CDR3 runs 19 residues.

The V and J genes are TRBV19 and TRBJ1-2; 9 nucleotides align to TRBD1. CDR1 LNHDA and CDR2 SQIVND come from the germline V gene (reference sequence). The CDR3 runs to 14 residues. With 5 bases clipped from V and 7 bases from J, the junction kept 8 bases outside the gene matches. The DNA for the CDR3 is TGTGCCAGTAGTCGAGGACAGGGGTATGGTGGCTACACCTTC. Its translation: CASSRGQGYGGYTF.

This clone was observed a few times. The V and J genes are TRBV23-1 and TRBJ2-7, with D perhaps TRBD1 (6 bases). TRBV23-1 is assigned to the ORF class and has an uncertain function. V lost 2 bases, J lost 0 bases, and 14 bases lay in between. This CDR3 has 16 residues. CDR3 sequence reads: CASSQLGQWSSYEQYV. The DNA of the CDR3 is TGCGCCAGCAGTCAACTTGGACAGTGGAGCTCCTACGAGCAGTACGTC.

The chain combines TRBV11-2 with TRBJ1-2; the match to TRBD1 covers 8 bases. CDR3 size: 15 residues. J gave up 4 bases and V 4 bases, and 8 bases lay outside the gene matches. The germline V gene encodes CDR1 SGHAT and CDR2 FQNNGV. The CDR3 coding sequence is TGTGCCAGCAGCTCGATCAGGGGGCCCGGCTATGGCTACACCTTC. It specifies CASSSIRGPGYGYTF.

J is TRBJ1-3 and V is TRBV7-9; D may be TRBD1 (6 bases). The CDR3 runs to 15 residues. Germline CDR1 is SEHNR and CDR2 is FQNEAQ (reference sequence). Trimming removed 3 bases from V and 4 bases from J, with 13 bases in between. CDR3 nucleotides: TGTGCCAGCAGCTTGGGAGCAGGGGCGGGAAACACCATATATTTT. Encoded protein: CASSLGAGAGNTIYF.

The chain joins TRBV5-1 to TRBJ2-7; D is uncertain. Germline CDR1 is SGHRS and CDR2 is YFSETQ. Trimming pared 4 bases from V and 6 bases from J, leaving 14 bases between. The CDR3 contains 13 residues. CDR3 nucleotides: TGCGCCAGCAGCCCGTACTACGGCGGCGAGCAGTACTTC. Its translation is CASSPYYGGEQYF. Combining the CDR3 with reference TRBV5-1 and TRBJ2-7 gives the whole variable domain KAGVTQTPRYLIKTRGQQVTLSCSPISGHRSVSWYQQTPGQGLQFLFEYFSETQRNKGNFPGRFSGRQFSNSRSEMNVSTLELGDSALYLCASSPYYGGEQYFGPGTRLTVT.

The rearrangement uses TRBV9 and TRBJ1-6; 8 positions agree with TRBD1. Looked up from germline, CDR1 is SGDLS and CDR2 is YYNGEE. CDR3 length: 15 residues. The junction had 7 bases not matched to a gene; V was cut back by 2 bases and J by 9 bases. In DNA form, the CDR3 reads TGTGCCAGCAGCGTGGAGACAGGGGATTCTTCACCCCTCCACTTT. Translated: CASSVETGDSSPLHF.

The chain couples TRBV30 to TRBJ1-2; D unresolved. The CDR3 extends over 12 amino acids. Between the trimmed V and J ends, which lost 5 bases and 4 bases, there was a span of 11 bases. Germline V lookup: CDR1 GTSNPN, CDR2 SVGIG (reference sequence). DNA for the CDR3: TGTGCCTGGGGTGACAACGTCTATGGCTACACCTTC. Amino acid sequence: CAWGDNVYGYTF.

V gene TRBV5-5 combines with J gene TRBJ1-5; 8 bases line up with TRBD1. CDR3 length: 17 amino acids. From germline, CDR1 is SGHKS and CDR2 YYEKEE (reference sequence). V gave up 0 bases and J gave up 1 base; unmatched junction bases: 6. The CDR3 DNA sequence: TGTGCCAGCAGCTTGGGACAGGGGATTCAAAGCAATCAGCCCCAGCATTTT. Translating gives CASSLGQGIQSNQPQHF.